This T cell receptor (beta chain) emerged from a study of cytomegalovirus exposure and HLA in healthy donors. The V end was cut by 3 bases, the J end by 2 bases, with 6 bases between. This CDR3 is built from 13 residues. The germline gives CDR1 KGHSH, CDR2 LQKENI. Primers: 60 Vbeta forward and 13 Jbeta reverse. TCRdb's copy holds only in-frame clones and misses some; the assay was immunoSEQ multiplex PCR. This sample yields 160,000 or so clones, of which approximately 82% are seen a single time; about 6.1% belongs to the top ten. The genes are TRBV18 and TRBJ2-3; D ambiguous. This clonotype was obtained from a woman between 50 and 59 years old in good health and CMV-seropositive. What was sequenced was PBMCs. Written as DNA, the CDR3 is TGTGCCAGCTCACCGGCAATCACAGATACGCAGTATTTT. Translated: CASSPAITDTQYF.